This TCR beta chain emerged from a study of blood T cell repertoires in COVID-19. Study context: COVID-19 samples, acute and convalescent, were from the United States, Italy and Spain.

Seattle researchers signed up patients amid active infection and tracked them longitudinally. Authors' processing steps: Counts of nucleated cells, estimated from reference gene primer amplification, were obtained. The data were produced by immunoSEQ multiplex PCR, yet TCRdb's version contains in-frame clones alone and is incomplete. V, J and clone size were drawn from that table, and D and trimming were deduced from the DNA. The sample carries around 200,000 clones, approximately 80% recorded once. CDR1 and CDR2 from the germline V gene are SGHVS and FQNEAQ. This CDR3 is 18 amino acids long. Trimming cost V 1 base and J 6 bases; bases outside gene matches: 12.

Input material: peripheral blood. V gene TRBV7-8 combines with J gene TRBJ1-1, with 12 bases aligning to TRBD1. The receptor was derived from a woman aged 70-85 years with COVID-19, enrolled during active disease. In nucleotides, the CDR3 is TGTGCCAGCAGCTTAGTTGTGGGGACAGGGGGCTCGTCGTCTGAAGCTTTCTTT. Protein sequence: CASSLVVGTGGSSSEAFF.